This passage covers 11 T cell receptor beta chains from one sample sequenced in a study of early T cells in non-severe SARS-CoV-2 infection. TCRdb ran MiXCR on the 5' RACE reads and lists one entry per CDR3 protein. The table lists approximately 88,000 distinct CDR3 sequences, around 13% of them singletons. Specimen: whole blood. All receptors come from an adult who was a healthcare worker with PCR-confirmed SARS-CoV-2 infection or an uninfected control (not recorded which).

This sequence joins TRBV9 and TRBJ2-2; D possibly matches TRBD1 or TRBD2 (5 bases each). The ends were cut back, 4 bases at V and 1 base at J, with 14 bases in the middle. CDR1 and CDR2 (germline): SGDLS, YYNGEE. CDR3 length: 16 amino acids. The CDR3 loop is CASSPRDRQNTGELFF. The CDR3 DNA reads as TGTGCCAGCAGCCCTCGGGACCGACAGAACACCGGGGAGCTGTTTTTT.

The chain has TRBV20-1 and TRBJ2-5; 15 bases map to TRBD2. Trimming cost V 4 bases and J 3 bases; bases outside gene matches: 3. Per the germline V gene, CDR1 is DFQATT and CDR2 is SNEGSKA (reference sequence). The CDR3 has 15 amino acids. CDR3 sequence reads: CSATRTSGGEETQYF. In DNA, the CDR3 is TGCAGTGCTACAAGGACTAGCGGGGGGGAAGAGACCCAGTACTTC.

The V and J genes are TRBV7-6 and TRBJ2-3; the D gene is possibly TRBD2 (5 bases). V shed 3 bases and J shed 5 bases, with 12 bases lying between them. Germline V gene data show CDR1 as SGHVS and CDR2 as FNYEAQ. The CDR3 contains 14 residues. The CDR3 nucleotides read TGTGCCAGCAGCTTGGGGTCGGCGGGAGATACGCAGTATTTT. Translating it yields CASSLGSAGDTQYF.

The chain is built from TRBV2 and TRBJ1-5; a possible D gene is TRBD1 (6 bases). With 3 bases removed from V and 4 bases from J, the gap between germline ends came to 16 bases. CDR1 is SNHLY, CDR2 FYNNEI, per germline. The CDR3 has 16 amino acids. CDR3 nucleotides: TGTGCCAGCAGTGATGACAGGAGCTTATTTAATCAGCCCCAGCATTTT. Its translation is CASSDDRSLFNQPQHF. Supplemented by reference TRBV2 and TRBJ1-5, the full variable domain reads EPEVTQTPSHQVTQMGQEVILRCVPISNHLYFYWYRQILGQKVEFLVSFYNNEISEKSEIFDDQFSVERPDGSNFTLKIRSTKLEDSAMYFCASSDDRSLFNQPQHFGDGTRLSIL.

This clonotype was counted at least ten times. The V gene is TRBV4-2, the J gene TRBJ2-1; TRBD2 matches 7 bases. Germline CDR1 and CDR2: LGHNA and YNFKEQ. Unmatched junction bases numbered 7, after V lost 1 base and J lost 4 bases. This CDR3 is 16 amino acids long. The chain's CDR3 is CASSQGELAPYNEQFF. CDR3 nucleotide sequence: TGTGCCAGCAGCCAAGGGGAACTAGCGCCTTACAATGAGCAGTTCTTC.

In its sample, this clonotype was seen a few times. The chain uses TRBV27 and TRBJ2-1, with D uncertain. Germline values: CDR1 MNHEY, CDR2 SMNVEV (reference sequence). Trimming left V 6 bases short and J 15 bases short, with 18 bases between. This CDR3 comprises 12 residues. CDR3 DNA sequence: TGTGCCAGCAGAGCTTACACCAGTCGGCCGTTCTTC. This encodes CASRAYTSRPFF.

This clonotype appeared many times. CDR3: CASSEWGSGQGEAFF. The DNA of the CDR3 is TGCGCCAGCAGTGAGTGGGGATCGGGGCAGGGAGAAGCTTTCTTT. The chain employs TRBV10-2 and TRBJ1-1; D is possibly TRBD1 (5 bases). In germline, CDR1 is WSHSY, CDR2 SAAADI. V gave up 1 base and J gave up 8 bases, with 17 bases separating them. This CDR3 spans 15 amino acids.

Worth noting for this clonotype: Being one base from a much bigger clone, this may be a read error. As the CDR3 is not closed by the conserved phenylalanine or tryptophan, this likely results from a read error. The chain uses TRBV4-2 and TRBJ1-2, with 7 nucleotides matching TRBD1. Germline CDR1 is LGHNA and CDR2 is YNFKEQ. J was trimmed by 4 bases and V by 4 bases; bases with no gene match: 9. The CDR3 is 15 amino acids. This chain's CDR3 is CASSRTLTGIYGYTL. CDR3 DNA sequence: TGTGCCAGCAGCCGTACCCTGACAGGGATCTATGGCTACACCCTC.

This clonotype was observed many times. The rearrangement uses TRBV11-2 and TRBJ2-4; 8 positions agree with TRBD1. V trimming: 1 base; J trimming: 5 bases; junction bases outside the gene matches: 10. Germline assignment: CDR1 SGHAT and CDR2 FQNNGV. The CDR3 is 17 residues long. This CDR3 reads CASSLVVAGGLENIQYF. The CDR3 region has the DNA TGTGCCAGCAGCTTAGTTGTGGCAGGGGGCCTGGAAAACATTCAGTACTTC.

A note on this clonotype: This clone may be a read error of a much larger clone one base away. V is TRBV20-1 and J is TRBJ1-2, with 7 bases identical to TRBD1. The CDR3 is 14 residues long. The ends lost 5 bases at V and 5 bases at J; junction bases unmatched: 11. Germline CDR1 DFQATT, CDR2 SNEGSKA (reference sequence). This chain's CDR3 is CSASYGTVTYGYTF. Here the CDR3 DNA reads TGCAGTGCTTCTTACGGGACAGTTACGTATGGCTACACCTTC.

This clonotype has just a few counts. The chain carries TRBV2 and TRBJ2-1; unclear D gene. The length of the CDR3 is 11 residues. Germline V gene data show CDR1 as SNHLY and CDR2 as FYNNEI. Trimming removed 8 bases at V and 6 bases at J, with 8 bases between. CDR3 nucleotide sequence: TGTGCCAGCTTCGCGTCCAATGAGCAGTTCTTC. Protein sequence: CASFASNEQFF.